The rows below give T cell receptor beta chains drawn from one sample of a study of T cell responses to AZD1222 COVID-19 vaccine. Only in-frame clones appear in the TCRdb table, and some are missing; sequencing was by immunoSEQ multiplex PCR. This sample has roughly 97,000 clones, with over 75% found just once. This material consisted of peripheral blood, taken on day 0 of AZD1222 vaccination. These receptors originate from an adult in good health. CDR3s include the opening cysteine and the closing phenylalanine or tryptophan. The order of the fields is J gene, clone size, V gene, CDR3 protein. Not every row has a clone size; where given, it reads once, few, many or a size class.

j_gene: TRBJ2-2
abundance: -
v_gene: TRBV14
CDR3aa: CASSPRLAGVQYTGELFF

j_gene: TRBJ1-2
abundance: -
v_gene: TRBV9
CDR3aa: CASSVEIGARGQGAGGYTF

j_gene: TRBJ1-1
abundance: -
v_gene: TRBV2
CDR3aa: CASSGNSDFAGDNTEAFF

j_gene: TRBJ2-7
abundance: -
v_gene: TRBV5-3
CDR3aa: CAFRTSYEQYF

j_gene: TRBJ2-3
abundance: -
v_gene: TRBV6-5
CDR3aa: CASSYSRTTTDTQYF

j_gene: TRBJ2-6
abundance: -
v_gene: TRBV4-3
CDR3aa: CASSQDSSSGANVLTF

j_gene: TRBJ1-4
abundance: -
v_gene: TRBV6-5
CDR3aa: CASSPRGASNEKLFF

j_gene: TRBJ1-5
abundance: -
v_gene: TRBV9
CDR3aa: CASSATQGGNQPQHF

j_gene: TRBJ2-4
abundance: -
v_gene: TRBV2
CDR3aa: CASSRGLAKNIQYF

j_gene: TRBJ2-7
abundance: few
v_gene: TRBV5-1
CDR3aa: CASWGDTSYEQYF

j_gene: TRBJ1-6
abundance: -
v_gene: TRBV27
CDR3aa: CASSSTPASNSPLHF

j_gene: TRBJ1-2
abundance: -
v_gene: TRBV19
CDR3aa: CASSVYSGVGDYGYTF

j_gene: TRBJ1-5
abundance: -
v_gene: TRBV30
CDR3aa: CAWSPPGQGGQPQHF

j_gene: TRBJ2-7
abundance: once
v_gene: TRBV27
CDR3aa: CASSFSGGPYEQYF

j_gene: TRBJ1-5
abundance: once
v_gene: TRBV28
CDR3aa: CASQYRGNQPQHF